One and the same sample provided the 15 T cell receptor beta chains below, sequenced in a study of T-cell memory formation after mild COVID-19. From the 5' RACE reads, TCRdb called clonotypes with MiXCR, one entry per CDR3 protein. The table lists around 340,000 distinct CDR3 sequences, around 20% of them singletons. Sequencing was carried out using PBMCs or a T cell subset sorted from them (not recorded which). These receptors all come from an adult woman who had mild COVID-19 (a few samples of this study predate the infection). Cell type and time point are not known.

V usage is TRBV11-2 and J usage is TRBJ2-7, with a tentative D call TRBD2 (5 bases). CDR3 length: 15 residues. Germline V gives CDR1 SGHAT, CDR2 FQNNGV. The V end was cut by 2 bases, the J end by 6 bases, with 17 bases between. CDR3 DNA: TGTGCCAGCAGCTTACTGGTCCGGGGAGACGGCGAGCAGTACTTC. Its protein is CASSLLVRGDGEQYF.

Only a few counts were recorded for this clonotype. V and J are TRBV6-5 and TRBJ1-1; D gene unclear. The CDR3 contains 15 residues. Germline loops: CDR1 MNHEY, CDR2 SVGAGI. Trimming pared 0 bases from V and 2 bases from J, leaving 10 bases between. As DNA, the CDR3 is TGTGCCAGCAGTTACTCCTACCAAACCAACACTGAAGCTTTCTTT. Its translation: CASSYSYQTNTEAFF.

In DNA form, the CDR3 reads TGTGCCGCCAGGTCCGGGACAGGGGCCCGGGAGACCCAGTACTTC. It is translated as CAARSGTGARETQYF. The V and J genes are TRBV10-3 and TRBJ2-5, with TRBD1 matching over 10 bases. The CDR3 sequence is 15 residues long. Germline CDR1 and CDR2: ENHRY and SYGVKD. Trimming at V came to 11 bases and at J to 5 bases, leaving 14 bases not matched to a gene.

V is TRBV15 and J is TRBJ2-5; 10 nucleotides agree with TRBD1. After removal of 3 bases from V and 5 bases from J, the junction contained 6 bases not matched to a gene. Germline V lookup: CDR1 LNHNV, CDR2 YYDKDF (reference sequence). CDR3 length: 15 amino acids. The CDR3 protein is CATSSRDRGWETQYF. Written as DNA, the CDR3 is TGTGCCACCAGCAGCCGGGACAGGGGTTGGGAGACCCAGTACTTC.

This clonotype was picked up a small number of times. This chain links TRBV25-1 with TRBJ2-6; no reliable D call. Germline-derived CDR1 and CDR2 are MGHDK and SYGVNS. The length of the CDR3 is 16 residues. V shed 2 bases and J shed 0 bases, with 8 bases lying between them. CDR3 sequence (DNA): TGTGCCAGCAGTGAACCTACAGACTCTGGGGCCAACGTCCTGACTTTC. Encoded protein: CASSEPTDSGANVLTF.

The chain couples TRBV11-2 to TRBJ2-2; D is unclear. The V gene lost 2 bases and the J gene lost 3 bases, with 16 bases spanning the gap. This CDR3 has 17 residues. Germline V gives CDR1 SGHAT, CDR2 FQNNGV. CDR3 region: CASSLKRESLYTGELFF. Written as DNA, the CDR3 is TGTGCCAGCAGCTTAAAACGCGAGAGCCTTTACACCGGGGAGCTGTTTTTT. Full variable domain (remainder filled in from reference TRBV11-2 and TRBJ2-2): EAGVAQSPRYKIIEKRQSVAFWCNPISGHATLYWYQQILGQGPKLLIQFQNNGVVDDSQLPKDRFSAERLKGVDSTLKIQPAKLEDSAVYLCASSLKRESLYTGELFFGEGSRLTVL.

This clonotype was seen more than once but under ten times. V is TRBV9 and J is TRBJ2-5; 7 nucleotides align to TRBD1. Germline V lookup: CDR1 SGDLS, CDR2 YYNGEE. Trimming took 2 bases from V and 7 from J; bases not matched to a gene: 8. The CDR3 contains 14 residues. DNA of the CDR3: TGTGCCAGCAGCGTCGGGACAGCCCAGGGGACCCAGTACTTC. Protein sequence: CASSVGTAQGTQYF.

At least ten counts were recorded for this clonotype. The gene calls are TRBV5-1 and TRBJ2-7, with D maybe TRBD2 (5 bases). The V end was cut by 2 bases, the J end by 3 bases, with 6 bases between. This CDR3 region has 12 residues. CDR1 and CDR2 from the germline V gene are SGHRS and YFSETQ. CDR3 amino acids: CASSFAGYEQYF. The DNA for the CDR3 is TGCGCCAGCAGCTTCGCGGGCTACGAGCAGTACTTC.

This chain connects TRBV5-6 to TRBJ1-5; D is possibly TRBD1 (5 bases). The CDR3 is made up of 14 amino acids. Germline lookup yields CDR1 SGHDT and CDR2 YYEEEE. Trimming took off 2 bases at V and 3 bases at J, with 9 bases between the two ends. The CDR3 loop is CASSLGHYNQPQHF. In DNA, the CDR3 is TGTGCCAGCAGCTTAGGACACTACAATCAGCCCCAGCATTTT.

This clonotype was seen a handful of times. The chain joins TRBV5-1 to TRBJ2-7, with 7 bases matching TRBD1. The CDR3 is made up of 15 amino acids. V shed 0 bases and J 4 bases; nucleotides not matched to a gene: 7. The germline CDR1 and CDR2 sequences are SGHRS and YFSETQ. CDR3 residues: CASSLAPGQTYEQYF. The CDR3 nucleotides read TGCGCCAGCAGCTTGGCACCGGGACAGACGTACGAGCAGTACTTC.

This chain connects TRBV27 to TRBJ2-7; D may match TRBD1 or TRBD2 (6 bases each). Trimming left V 3 bases short and J 3 bases short, with 18 bases between. Germline lookup yields CDR1 MNHEY and CDR2 SMNVEV (reference sequence). This CDR3 is built from 16 residues. The CDR3 reads CASSLGGPHLDYEQYF. The CDR3 bases are TGTGCCAGCAGTTTGGGGGGCCCACATTTGGACTACGAGCAGTACTTC.

This clonotype was seen ten or more times. This chain joins TRBV7-9 and TRBJ2-5; TRBD2 might be the D (5 bases). The CDR3 is made up of 17 amino acids. The germline V gene encodes CDR1 SEHNR and CDR2 FQNEAQ (reference sequence). Between the trimmed V and J ends, which lost 2 bases and 5 bases, there was a span of 21 bases. CDR3 in amino acids: CASSLREVLLGGETQYF. DNA of the CDR3: TGTGCCAGCAGCTTAAGAGAAGTCCTCCTAGGCGGGGAGACCCAGTACTTC.

This clonotype was detected many times. The chain is built from TRBV9 and TRBJ1-4; D unresolved. Looked up from germline, CDR1 is SGDLS and CDR2 is YYNGEE. The CDR3 runs 14 residues. The V and J ends lost 2 bases and 5 bases respectively, with 10 bases between them. The CDR3 region has the DNA TGTGCCAGCAGCGTCGGGGTCCAAAATGAAAAACTGTTTTTT. It codes for CASSVGVQNEKLFF. Using reference TRBV9 and TRBJ1-4 for the parts outside the CDR3, the full variable domain is DSGVTQTPKHLITATGQRVTLRCSPRSGDLSVYWYQQSLDQGLQFLIQYYNGEERAKGNILERFSAQQFPDLHSELNLSSLELGDSALYFCASSVGVQNEKLFFGSGTQLSVL.

This chain uses TRBV7-6 with TRBJ2-5; possible D gene TRBD2, 5 bases. V lost 3 bases to trimming and J lost 3 bases, with 14 bases between them. Germline V gene data show CDR1 as SGHVS and CDR2 as FNYEAQ. The CDR3 covers 15 residues. DNA of the CDR3: TGTGCCAGCAGCTTCGTGGACGGAGGAAAAGAGACCCAGTACTTC. Residues: CASSFVDGGKETQYF. The full variable domain, its missing parts supplied by reference TRBV7-6 and TRBJ2-5, is GAGVSQSPRYKVTKRGQDVALRCDPISGHVSLYWYRQALGQGPEFLTYFNYEAQQDKSGLPNDRFSAERPEGSISTLTIQRTEQRDSAMYRCASSFVDGGKETQYFGPGTRLLVL.

This clonotype was counted only a few times. The V gene is TRBV12-3 or TRBV12-4, the J gene TRBJ1-1; no firm D call. This CDR3 is 13 amino acids long. Trimming pared 0 bases from V and 7 bases from J, leaving 9 bases between. As DNA, the CDR3 is TGTGCCAGCAGTTTAGCGCGGGGAGTTGAAGCTTTCTTT. Its translation: CASSLARGVEAFF.